The TCR beta chain under discussion was sequenced for a study of a mutant IDH1 vaccine in newly diagnosed glioma. TCRdb keeps only in-frame clones here, not all; method: immunoSEQ multiplex PCR. The sample consists of 90,000 to 95,000 clones, roughly 85% of them appearing once. The CDR3 covers 12 residues. Germline loops: CDR1 SGDLS, CDR2 YYNGEE. J gave up 8 bases and V 2 bases, and 2 bases lay outside the gene matches. As to time point: baseline, week 1 (first vaccination visit). Treatment reported: pre-vaccination baseline after standard-of-care therapy. J is TRBJ1-1 and V is TRBV9, with 8 bases aligning to TRBD1. This TCR was recovered from a woman aged 45-65 years with glioma. Sequencing was performed on PBMCs, taken from a glioma patient treated with radiotherapy, temozolomide or both. CDR3 in amino acids: CASSVRQGEAFF. The CDR3 DNA sequence: TGTGCCAGCAGCGTTAGACAGGGGGAAGCTTTCTTT.